Listed below are T cell receptor beta chains from one sample, sequenced in a study of blood T cells in healthy people across ages. TCRdb itself ran the 5' RACE reads through MiXCR, one entry per CDR3 protein. Altogether some 900,000 distinct CDR3 sequences are present, about 48% being singletons, with the ten largest covering roughly 13%. Source material: blood. Every receptor here comes from a man aged 25-45 years in good health. Each CDR3 is given with its conserved first and last residue. D genes are given only for firm matches. Clone size is given for some rows only: seen once, a few or many times, or a class if the clone is expanded.

v_gene,d_gene,abundance,j_gene,CDR3nt,CDR3aa
TRBV5-1,TRBD2,-,TRBJ2-5,TGCGCCAGCAGCTTAAGCGGGGGCGACCGGGAGACCCAGTACTTC,CASSLSGGDRETQYF
TRBV4-1,TRBD1,-,TRBJ2-5,TGCGCCAGCAGCCAAGGGGACAGGGGATACCAAGAGACCCAGTACTTC,CASSQGDRGYQETQYF
TRBV13,-,-,TRBJ1-2,TGCGCCAGCAGTTCCTCTGGGGAGGGGAGCTATGGCTACACCTTC,CASSSSGEGSYGYTF
TRBV20-1,-,-,TRBJ1-5,TGCAGTGCTAGAGGCTCCCAGGAACTGAGCAATCAGCCCCAGCATTTT,CSARGSQELSNQPQHF
TRBV3-1,-,-,TRBJ2-7,TGTGCCAGCACCGCGTCGACCGGTTATCACGAGCAGTACTTC,CASTASTGYHEQYF
TRBV4-1,-,few,TRBJ2-3,TGCGCCAGCAGCCAAGAGTTCCCTATTTCCACAGATACGCAGTATTTT,CASSQEFPISTDTQYF
TRBV7-3,-,-,TRBJ2-1,TGTGCCAGCAGCCCAGGGTTCTACTCCTACAATGAGCAGTTCTTC,CASSPGFYSYNEQFF
TRBV27,TRBD1,-,TRBJ2-5,TGTGCCAGCAGCCCCGGGACAGGGCACCCGTACCAAGAGACCCAGTACTTC,CASSPGTGHPYQETQYF
TRBV29-1,-,-,TRBJ2-1,TGCAGCGCCCTTACACTATCCTACAATGAGCAGTTCTTC,CSALTLSYNEQFF
TRBV11-1,TRBD1,-,TRBJ1-1,TGTGCCAGCAGGACAGGGGGAAGTAACACTGAAGCTTTCTTT,CASRTGGSNTEAFF
TRBV29-1,TRBD1,few,TRBJ2-7,TGCAGCGTTGAAAAACCGGGACAGTCGCCCTACGAGCAGTACTTC,CSVEKPGQSPYEQYF
TRBV6-2/TRBV6-3,TRBD2,-,TRBJ2-1,TGTGCCAGCAGTCCCAGGGTAGCGGGGGGGCAGGGAAAGCAGTTCTTC,CASSPRVAGGQGKQFF
TRBV24-1,TRBD2,few,TRBJ2-1,TGTGCCACCAGCCCAAGCGGGAGCTCCTACAATGAGCAGTTCTTC,CATSPSGSSYNEQFF
TRBV29-1,-,few,TRBJ2-3,TGCAGCTTCGCCGGAGGCACAGATACGCAGTATTTT,CSFAGGTDTQYF
TRBV3-1,-,-,TRBJ1-5,TGTGCCAGCAGCCCCTCCGACCTACGGCCCCAGCATTTT,CASSPSDLRPQHF
TRBV10-3,-,-,TRBJ2-4,TGTGCCATCGGCGGGGACCTAGCCAAAAACATTCAGTACTTC,CAIGGDLAKNIQYF
TRBV5-1,-,few,TRBJ2-3,TGCGCCAGCAGCTTTAGGCGACCGACTAGCACAGATACGCAGTATTTT,CASSFRRPTSTDTQYF
TRBV7-2,TRBD1,few,TRBJ2-1,TGTGCCAGCAGCCACAGGGGGCAGAGTTACAATGAGCAGTTCTTC,CASSHRGQSYNEQFF
TRBV5-1,-,many,TRBJ2-7,TGCGCCAGCAGCTTGGGGCCAGCGGTGAGCTCCTACGAGCAGTACTTC,CASSLGPAVSSYEQYF
TRBV5-1,-,few,TRBJ2-3,TGCGCCAGCAGCTTGCCTAGCCCAGTTGTAGATACGCAGTATTTT,CASSLPSPVVDTQYF
TRBV12-3/TRBV12-4,TRBD1,-,TRBJ2-3,TGTGCCAGCAGTAGACAGGGGGCGCTGGCAGATACGCAGTATTTT,CASSRQGALADTQYF
TRBV20-1,-,-,TRBJ1-6,TGCAGTGCTAGAACCCCGGGACGGTCAAAGAATTCACCCCTCCACTTT,CSARTPGRSKNSPLHF
TRBV9,TRBD2,-,TRBJ2-3,TGTGCCAGCAGCGTAGCTCCCAGCGGGGGCACAGATACGCAGTATTTT,CASSVAPSGGTDTQYF
TRBV29-1,-,-,TRBJ1-1,TGCAGCGCTGTTCTGGATCGGGCTTTCTTT,CSAVLDRAFF
TRBV29-1,TRBD1,-,TRBJ2-5,TGCAGCGTTCGGACAGGGCGGCAAGAGACCCAGTACTTC,CSVRTGRQETQYF
TRBV6-4,-,few,TRBJ2-2,TGTGCCAGCAGTGACAGGGCGGACACCGGGGAGCTGTTTTTT,CASSDRADTGELFF
TRBV20-1,TRBD2,-,TRBJ2-1,TGCAGTGCTCTTAGCGGGGACTACAATGAGCAGTTCTTC,CSALSGDYNEQFF
TRBV29-1,-,many,TRBJ2-1,TGCAGCGTTGAAATTTGGGATAGCTCCTACAATGAGCAGTTCTTC,CSVEIWDSSYNEQFF
TRBV7-8,-,few,TRBJ2-3,TGTGCCAGCAGCTTACATTTAGCCGCGATTACGCAGTATTTT,CASSLHLAAITQYF
TRBV5-5,-,few,TRBJ2-1,TGTGCCAGCAGCTTGGCGGTCCCGGGGCCTATCTACAATGAGCAGTTCTTC,CASSLAVPGPIYNEQFF
TRBV4-3,-,many,TRBJ2-1,TGCGCCAGCAGCCAAGCCGGGACCCGGGTCCATGAGCAGTTCTTC,CASSQAGTRVHEQFF
TRBV10-2,TRBD2,few,TRBJ2-1,TGCGCCAGCAGTGGGACTAGCGCTGGACCCCTTTCCTACAATGAGCAGTTCTTC,CASSGTSAGPLSYNEQFF